What follows describes a single T cell receptor beta chain. Primers for the PCR totalled 60 Vbeta and 13 Jbeta. Method: immunoSEQ multiplex PCR; TCRdb's copy keeps in-frame clones and lacks some. This table holds about 120,000 clones, around 77% found once. V dropped 0 bases and J dropped 6; count of bases not matched to a gene: 8. This CDR3 comprises 16 residues. The germline CDR1 and CDR2 sequences are MNHEY and SMNVEV (reference sequence). The data belong to a study of cytomegalovirus exposure and HLA in healthy donors. This sequence was found in a man between 18 and 29 years old in good health and CMV-seropositive. Material: PBMCs. The chain combines TRBV27 with TRBJ1-2, with 9 bases fitting TRBD1. CDR3 region: CASSLSWTGVVDGYTF. The DNA of the CDR3 is TGTGCCAGCAGTTTATCCTGGACAGGGGTGGTGGATGGCTACACCTTC.